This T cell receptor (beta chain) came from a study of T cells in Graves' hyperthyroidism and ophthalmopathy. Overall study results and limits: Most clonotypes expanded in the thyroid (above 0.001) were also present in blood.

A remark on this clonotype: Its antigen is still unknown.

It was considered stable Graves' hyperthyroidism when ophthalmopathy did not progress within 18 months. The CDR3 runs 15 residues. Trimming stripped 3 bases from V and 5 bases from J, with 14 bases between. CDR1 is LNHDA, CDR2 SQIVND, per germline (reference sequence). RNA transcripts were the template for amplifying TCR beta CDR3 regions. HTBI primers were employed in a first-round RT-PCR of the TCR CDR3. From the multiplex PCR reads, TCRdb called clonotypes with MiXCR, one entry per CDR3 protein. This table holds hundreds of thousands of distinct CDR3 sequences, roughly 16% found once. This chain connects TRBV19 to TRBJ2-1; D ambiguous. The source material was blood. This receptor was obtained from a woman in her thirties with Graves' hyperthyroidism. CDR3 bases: TGTGCCAGTAGTATTATAGCCCAAATACACAATGAGCAGTTCTTC. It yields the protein CASSIIAQIHNEQFF. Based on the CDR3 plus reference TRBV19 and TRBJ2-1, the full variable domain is DGGITQSPKYLFRKEGQNVTLSCEQNLNHDAMYWYRQDPGQGLRLIYYSQIVNDFQKGDIAEGYSVSREKKESFPLTVTSAQKNPTAFYLCASSIIAQIHNEQFFGPGTRLTVL.